Shown below are 30 T cell receptor beta chains from a single sample sequenced in a study of regulatory T cells in long-lasting Graves disease. According to the study, TCR beta libraries were built with iRepertoire HTBI primers and CDR3-region Arm-PCR. TCRdb re-called the multiplex PCR reads through MiXCR, storing one row per CDR3 protein. The repertoire holds roughly 350,000 distinct CDR3 sequences, with about a sixth as singletons. Time point denoted: newly diagnosed GD, antithyroid drugs for less than 3 months. Making the TCR library involved RNA that had been extracted from PBMCs. In addition, the sample was reused for a study of T cells in Graves' hyperthyroidism and ophthalmopathy.

This specimen was peripheral blood mononuclear cells (PBMCs), taken at new diagnosis, from a patient treated with antithyroid drugs. The source is a middle-aged man with Graves disease.

This clonotype was observed many times. The rearrangement uses TRBV28 and TRBJ1-2; D might be TRBD1 (5 bases). This CDR3 spans 12 amino acids. Trimming pared 10 bases from V and 4 bases from J, leaving 13 bases between. Germline V CDR1 and CDR2: MDHEN, SYDVKM. The CDR3 region is CATIQGPYGYTF. CDR3 nucleotides: TGTGCCACCATCCAGGGCCCCTATGGCTACACCTTC.

V and J are TRBV15 and TRBJ2-2; no clear D. Germline assignment: CDR1 LNHNV and CDR2 YYDKDF (reference sequence). The CDR3 totals 15 residues. The V and J ends lost 3 bases and 6 bases respectively, with 14 bases between them. The CDR3: CATSSFKVVAGELFF. For the CDR3, the DNA is TGTGCCACCAGCAGCTTCAAGGTAGTCGCCGGGGAGCTGTTTTTT.

The sample holds many counts of this clonotype. V usage is TRBV11-2 and J usage is TRBJ2-5; D not certain. The CDR3 is 13 amino acids. Trimming shortened V by 5 bases and J by 4 bases, and 11 bases separated the two germline ends. Germline CDR1 reads SGHAT; CDR2 reads FQNNGV. The CDR3 loop reads CASSPDTGETQYF. The CDR3 coding sequence is TGTGCCAGCAGCCCTGATACGGGAGAGACCCAGTACTTC. Supplemented by reference TRBV11-2 and TRBJ2-5, the full variable domain reads EAGVAQSPRYKIIEKRQSVAFWCNPISGHATLYWYQQILGQGPKLLIQFQNNGVVDDSQLPKDRFSAERLKGVDSTLKIQPAKLEDSAVYLCASSPDTGETQYFGPGTRLLVL.

Ten or more counts support this clonotype. The chain employs TRBV3-1 and TRBJ1-4; D not certain. Trimming took off 1 base at V and 8 bases at J, with 8 bases between the two ends. The germline CDR1 and CDR2 sequences are LGHDT and YNNKEL (reference sequence). CDR3 length: 13 residues. This chain's CDR3 is CASSQGIQEKLFF. The CDR3, as DNA: TGTGCCAGCAGCCAAGGGATTCAGGAAAAACTGTTTTTT.

This clonotype was observed at least ten times. The V gene is TRBV12-3 or TRBV12-4, the J gene TRBJ2-2, with unresolved D. This CDR3 region has 15 residues. Between the trimmed V and J ends, which lost 7 bases and 3 bases, there was a span of 15 bases. The CDR3 sequence: CASTPIRGDTGELFF. As DNA, the CDR3 is TGTGCCAGCACCCCTATTCGCGGTGACACCGGGGAGCTGTTTTTT.

This clonotype showed up many times. The J gene is TRBJ2-5, the V gene TRBV7-9; 9 bases fit TRBD1. Germline loops: CDR1 SEHNR, CDR2 FQNEAQ (reference sequence). V lost 5 bases and J lost 1; bases outside the gene matches: 5. This CDR3 has 15 amino acids. The CDR3, as DNA: TGTGCCAGCAGCCCGGGACAGGGAGGCCAAGAGACCCAGTACTTC. Its protein product is CASSPGQGGQETQYF.

This clonotype was detected many times. J is TRBJ1-1 and V is TRBV12-3 or TRBV12-4, with D possibly being TRBD1 (6 bases). The germline V and J ends were trimmed by 7 bases and 0 bases, with 24 bases remaining between them. The CDR3 covers 18 residues. The CDR3 is CASTPRAGGVALNTEAFF. In nucleotides, the CDR3 is TGTGCCAGCACGCCTAGAGCCGGGGGCGTCGCACTGAACACTGAAGCTTTCTTT.

This clonotype was seen ten or more times. The DNA of the CDR3 is TGCGCCAGCAGCCAAGAAATGGCTATCTTGGGCCATAATTCACCCCTCCACTTT. This gives the protein CASSQEMAILGHNSPLHF. The chain uses TRBV4-3 and TRBJ1-6; no firm D call. Germline V gene sequence: CDR1 LGHNA, CDR2 YSLEER. This CDR3 has 18 amino acids. V was trimmed by 0 bases and J by 5 bases, leaving 17 bases between them.

The genes are TRBV6-9 and TRBJ2-3, with 12 bases that match TRBD2. Germline V gene data show CDR1 as MNHGY and CDR2 as SVAAGI. The CDR3 length is 17 residues. The J segment lost 2 bases and the V segment lost 4 bases, leaving 7 bases of the junction unmatched. CDR3 loop: CASSFTGLAGNTDTQYF. The CDR3 coding sequence is TGTGCCAGCAGTTTCACCGGACTAGCGGGGAACACAGATACGCAGTATTTT.

This clonotype was detected ten times or more. The chain uses TRBV12-5 and TRBJ2-1, with D uncertain. The CDR3 is 15 amino acids. Germline V CDR1 and CDR2: LGHNT, FRNRAP. V was pared by 5 bases and J by 5 bases, with 16 bases between. The CDR3 region has the DNA TGTGCTAGTGGTCAAGAATCCTACTTTAACAATGAGCAGTTCTTC. Translation gives CASGQESYFNNEQFF.

This clonotype was counted a few times. The rearrangement links TRBV10-1 to TRBJ2-2; no firm D call. CDR1 and CDR2 (germline): WNHNN, SYGVQD (reference sequence). Trimming removed 6 bases from V and 1 base from J, with 9 bases in between. The length of the CDR3 is 14 residues. The CDR3 DNA is TGCGCCAGCAGCTCGACGGGGAACACCGGGGAGCTGTTTTTT. This encodes CASSSTGNTGELFF.

This clonotype has just a few counts. The chain employs TRBV12-5 and TRBJ1-5; no reliable D call. Germline CDR1 and CDR2: LGHNT and FRNRAP. This CDR3 comprises 15 residues. Trimming removed 8 bases from V and 4 bases from J, with 18 bases in between. The CDR3 spells CASTEKTTGNQPQHF. CDR3 in DNA: TGTGCTAGTACGGAGAAGACCACTGGAAATCAGCCCCAGCATTTT.

This clonotype came up many times. This chain connects TRBV5-1 to TRBJ2-1; D tentatively fits TRBD1 or TRBD2 (6 bases each). Trimming left V 4 bases short and J 1 base short, with 12 bases between. CDR1 and CDR2 from the germline V gene are SGHRS and YFSETQ. The CDR3 sequence is 15 residues long. The CDR3 loop reads CASSRRGESYNEQFF. DNA for the CDR3: TGCGCCAGCAGCCGGAGGGGGGAATCCTACAATGAGCAGTTCTTC.

In its sample, this clonotype was seen many times. The chain links TRBV7-8 to TRBJ2-5; D might be TRBD2 (5 bases). Germline assignment: CDR1 SGHVS and CDR2 FQNEAQ. The CDR3 has 13 amino acids. The ends were cut back, 1 base at V and 7 bases at J, with 10 bases in the middle. CDR3 sequence: CASSLGASGTQYF. CDR3 coding DNA: TGTGCCAGCAGCTTAGGCGCAAGCGGGACCCAGTACTTC. Looking up the rest from reference TRBV7-8 and TRBJ2-5 gives the full variable domain: GAGVSQSPRYKVAKRGQDVALRCDPISGHVSLFWYQQALGQGPEFLTYFQNEAQLDKSGLPSDRFFAERPEGSVSTLKIQRTQQEDSAVYLCASSLGASGTQYFGPGTRLLVL.

The chain is built from TRBV6-2 or TRBV6-3 and TRBJ2-7, with D unclear. From germline, CDR1 is MNHEY and CDR2 SVGEGT. This CDR3 region has 14 residues. Trimming removed 2 bases from V and 3 bases from J, with 11 bases in between. CDR3 sequence reads: CASSYQHSRYEQYF. The CDR3 region has the DNA TGTGCCAGCAGTTACCAACATTCCCGCTACGAGCAGTACTTC.

This clonotype was seen ten or more times. The chain links TRBV20-1 to TRBJ2-3; a possible D gene is TRBD1 (6 bases). The germline V gene encodes CDR1 DFQATT and CDR2 SNEGSKA (reference sequence). Trimming removed 0 bases from V and 0 bases from J, with 10 bases in between. This CDR3 region has 15 residues. The CDR3 nucleotides are TGCAGTGCTAGAGATTGGGGGCTTAGCACAGATACGCAGTATTTT. Protein: CSARDWGLSTDTQYF.

Details on this clonotype: A much larger clone lies one base from this, so it may be a read error. This CDR3 fails to terminate in the conserved phenylalanine or tryptophan, so it likely reflects a read error. The rearrangement joins TRBV7-3 to TRBJ2-5; D is perhaps TRBD1 (6 bases). The J call may be incorrect, as the DNA end agrees better with TRBJ2-4. This CDR3 comprises 13 residues. In germline, CDR1 is SGHTA, CDR2 FQGTGA. CDR3 region: CASSSDRGGIQYL. CDR3 DNA: TGTGCCAGCAGCTCGGACAGAGGTGGCATTCAGTACCTC.

This clonotype has ten or more counts. The rearrangement links TRBV9 to TRBJ2-1; possibly TRBD2 for D (6 bases). Trimming removed 0 bases at V and 2 bases at J, with 15 bases between. This CDR3 has 17 amino acids. Germline CDR1 and CDR2: SGDLS and YYNGEE. The chain's CDR3 is CASSVGTGGGPYNEQFF. The CDR3 DNA is TGTGCCAGCAGCGTAGGAACCGGGGGTGGCCCCTACAATGAGCAGTTCTTC.

This clonotype was counted at least ten times. The chain joins TRBV6-2 or TRBV6-3 to TRBJ2-5; D is perhaps TRBD1 (6 bases). V lost 5 bases and J lost 2, with 12 bases in between. Germline V CDR1 and CDR2: MNHEY, SVGEGT. This CDR3 is 14 amino acids long. The CDR3 reads CASSPYRVQETQYF. The DNA of the CDR3 is TGTGCCAGCAGTCCCTACAGGGTTCAAGAGACCCAGTACTTC.

This clonotype occurred a few times. This chain uses TRBV29-1 with TRBJ1-4; perhaps TRBD1 as D (6 bases). This CDR3 contains 14 residues. V dropped 7 bases and J dropped 5 bases, with 17 bases sitting between them. The germline CDR1 and CDR2 sequences are SQVTM and ANQGSEA. The chain's CDR3 is CSAQTGPLNEKLFF. The CDR3 bases are TGCAGCGCCCAAACAGGGCCCTTGAATGAAAAACTGTTTTTT.

The sample holds many counts of this clonotype. V usage is TRBV18 and J usage is TRBJ2-1; the D gene is possibly TRBD2 (6 bases). V was trimmed by 5 bases and J by 0 bases, leaving 14 bases between them. Germline V gene lookup returns CDR1 KGHSH and CDR2 LQKENI. The CDR3 is 16 residues long. CDR3 nucleotides: TGTGCCAGCTCAGGAACTTCTAGCGTCTCCTACAATGAGCAGTTCTTC. Protein product: CASSGTSSVSYNEQFF.

Here the CDR3 DNA reads TGTGCCAGTAGCTTCGCGGGGGGGACAGGGGTTTCCGGCGGTGAGCAGTTCTTC. This encodes CASSFAGGTGVSGGEQFF. The J gene is TRBJ2-1, the V gene TRBV19; TRBD1 is a possible D gene (10 bases). Germline values: CDR1 LNHDA, CDR2 SQIVND (reference sequence). There are 18 residues in the CDR3. The V gene lost 6 bases and the J gene lost 9 bases, with 30 bases spanning the gap.

This clonotype was seen repeatedly, ten times or more. At one end the junction does not follow the germline gene, possibly because of a read error. V is TRBV9 and J is TRBJ1-1; no clear D gene. CDR3 size: 11 residues. The germline V gene encodes CDR1 SGDLS and CDR2 YYNGEE. Here the CDR3 reads CASSYGTEAFF. As DNA, the CDR3 is TGCGCCAGCAGCTACGGGACTGAAGCTTTCTTT.

This clonotype appeared a few times. The chain is built from TRBV20-1 and TRBJ2-7; D ambiguous. Trimming stripped 6 bases from V and 2 bases from J, with 20 bases between. Germline V CDR1 and CDR2: DFQATT, SNEGSKA (reference sequence). CDR3 size: 15 residues. The CDR3 spells CSASGYRAQPYEQYF. CDR3 sequence (DNA): TGCAGTGCCTCCGGCTATCGTGCTCAACCCTACGAGCAGTACTTC.

The table lists this clonotype with many counts. The gene calls are TRBV28 and TRBJ1-1, with TRBD1 matching over 9 bases. V lost 4 bases, J lost 7 bases, and 10 bases stayed unmatched. The CDR3 extends over 15 amino acids. Per germline, CDR1 MDHEN and CDR2 SYDVKM. CDR3 bases: TGTGCCAGCAGTTCCTCCGGGACAGGGAACCATGAAGCTTTCTTT. It yields the protein CASSSSGTGNHEAFF.

This clonotype was detected many times. The chain couples TRBV20-1 to TRBJ1-6; D is undetermined. The CDR3 extends over 13 amino acids. Germline V gives CDR1 DFQATT, CDR2 SNEGSKA (reference sequence). V was clipped by 5 bases and J by 7 bases, with 12 bases between them. The CDR3: CSAATGTNSPLHF. CDR3 nucleotide sequence: TGCAGTGCTGCGACCGGAACAAATTCACCCCTCCACTTT.

This clonotype was counted at least ten times. The rearrangement joins TRBV5-1 to TRBJ1-1; TRBD1 agrees at 8 bases. The CDR3 totals 17 residues. Germline-derived CDR1 and CDR2 are SGHRS and YFSETQ. The J segment lost 2 bases and the V segment lost 10 bases, leaving 19 bases of the junction unmatched. The CDR3 spells CAALREVWTGQNTEAFF. The CDR3 DNA is TGCGCCGCGTTACGCGAAGTTTGGACAGGGCAAAACACTGAAGCTTTCTTT.

In this sample, this clonotype turned up many times. V gene TRBV29-1 combines with J gene TRBJ2-1; TRBD1 matches at 7 bases. Germline V gene lookup returns CDR1 SQVTM and CDR2 ANQGSEA. CDR3 length: 12 residues. J lost 5 bases, V lost 7 bases, and 5 bases had no gene match. Here the CDR3 DNA reads TGCAGCGGGAACAGGGGCAACAATGAGCAGTTCTTC. Encoded protein: CSGNRGNNEQFF.

V usage is TRBV25-1 and J usage is TRBJ2-1, with 10 bases matching TRBD1. V lost 5 bases and J lost 6; bases outside the gene matches: 13. Germline V gives CDR1 MGHDK, CDR2 SYGVNS. This CDR3 has 17 amino acids. CDR3 sequence reads: CASSSRDRGFGRNEQFF. CDR3 bases: TGTGCCAGCAGTAGCCGGGACAGGGGTTTTGGGCGCAATGAGCAGTTCTTC.

The J gene is TRBJ1-1, the V gene TRBV6-1, with 8 bases aligning to TRBD1. This CDR3 is built from 18 residues. The germline CDR1 and CDR2 sequences are MNHNS and SASEGT. J was trimmed by 1 base and V by 6 bases; bases with no gene match: 16. CDR3 nucleotides: TGTGCCAGCAGCTTCGGCACTGGACAGGGCAAGGGGAACACTGAAGCTTTCTTT. Its protein product is CASSFGTGQGKGNTEAFF.